The clone carrying this TCR beta chain has only one observation. The data stem from a study of blood T cell repertoires in COVID-19. V gave up 6 bases and J gave up 1 base; unmatched junction bases: 11. The germline V gene has CDR1 MDHEN and CDR2 SYDVKM. The CDR3 is 17 residues long. Some clones are missing from TCRdb's copy, which holds only in-frame ones; the method was immunoSEQ multiplex PCR. The data hold under 250,000 clones, with 80% to 90% observed a single time. The chain uses TRBV28 and TRBJ1-2, with 10 positions matching TRBD1. Sequences were obtained from peripheral blood. The source is a man aged 45-65 years with active or convalescent COVID-19. CDR3 sequence (DNA): TGTGCCAGCAGAGGAGTCGACAGGGGGCTGGGTAACTATGGCTACACCTTC. Translation gives CASRGVDRGLGNYGYTF.